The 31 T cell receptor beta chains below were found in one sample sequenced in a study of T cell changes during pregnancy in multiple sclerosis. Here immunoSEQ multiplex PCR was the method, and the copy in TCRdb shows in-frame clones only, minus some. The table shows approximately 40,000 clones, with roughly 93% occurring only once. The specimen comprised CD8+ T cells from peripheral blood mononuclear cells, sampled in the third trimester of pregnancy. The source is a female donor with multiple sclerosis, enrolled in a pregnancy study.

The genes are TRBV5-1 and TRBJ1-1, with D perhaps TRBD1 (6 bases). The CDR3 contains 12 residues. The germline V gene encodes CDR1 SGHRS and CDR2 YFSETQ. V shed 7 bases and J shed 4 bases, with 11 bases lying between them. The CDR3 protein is CASAGESTEAFF. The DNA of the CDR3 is TGCGCCAGCGCAGGGGAGAGCACTGAAGCTTTCTTT.

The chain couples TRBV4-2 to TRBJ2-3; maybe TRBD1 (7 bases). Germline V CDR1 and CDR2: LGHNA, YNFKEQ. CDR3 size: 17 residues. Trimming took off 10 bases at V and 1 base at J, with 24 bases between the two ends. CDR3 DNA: TGTGCCACCCGTGGAGGGGGCCAGTTAGTTGGCACAGATACGCAGTATTTT. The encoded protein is CATRGGGQLVGTDTQYF.

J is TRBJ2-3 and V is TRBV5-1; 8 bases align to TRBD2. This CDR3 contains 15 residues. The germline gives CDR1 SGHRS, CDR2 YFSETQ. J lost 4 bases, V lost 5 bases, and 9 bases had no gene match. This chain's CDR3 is CASRAGTSRADTQYF. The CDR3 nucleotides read TGCGCCAGCAGGGCCGGGACTAGTAGGGCAGATACGCAGTATTTT.

In DNA form, the CDR3 reads TGTGCCGGAGCCCAGGTGGGGGGCACTGAAGCTTTCTTT. Translated, it gives CAGAQVGGTEAFF. This rearrangement joins TRBV6-1 to TRBJ1-1; possible D gene TRBD1, 5 bases. The CDR3 totals 13 residues. Trimming left V 11 bases short and J 4 bases short, with 17 bases between. CDR1 and CDR2 (germline): MNHNS, SASEGT.

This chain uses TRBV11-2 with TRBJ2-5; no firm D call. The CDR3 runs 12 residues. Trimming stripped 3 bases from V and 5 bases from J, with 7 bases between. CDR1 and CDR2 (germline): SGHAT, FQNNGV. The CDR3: CASSLAIETQYF. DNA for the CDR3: TGTGCCAGCAGCTTGGCAATTGAGACCCAGTACTTC.

CDR3 sequence (DNA): TGTGCCAGTAGTATAGACGGACAGGAACAACATGAAAAACTGTTTTTT. Amino acid sequence: CASSIDGQEQHEKLFF. The chain links TRBV19 to TRBJ1-4; 7 nucleotides agree with TRBD1. Per germline, CDR1 LNHDA and CDR2 SQIVND (reference sequence). CDR3 length equals 16 residues. V was pared by 0 bases and J by 6 bases, with 7 bases of the junction left unmatched.

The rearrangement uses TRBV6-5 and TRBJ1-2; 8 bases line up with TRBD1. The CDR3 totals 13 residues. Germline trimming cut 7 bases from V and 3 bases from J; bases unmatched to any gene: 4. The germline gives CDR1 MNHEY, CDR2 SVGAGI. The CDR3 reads CASKPGQDYGYTF. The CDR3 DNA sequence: TGTGCCAGCAAACCGGGACAGGACTATGGCTACACCTTC.

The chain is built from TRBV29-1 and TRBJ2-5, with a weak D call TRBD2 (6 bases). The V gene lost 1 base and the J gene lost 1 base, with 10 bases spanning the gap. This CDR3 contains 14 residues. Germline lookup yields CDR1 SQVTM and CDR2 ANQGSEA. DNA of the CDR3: TGCAGCGTTGAAGGGCTAGCGCTCCAAGAGACCCAGTACTTC. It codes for CSVEGLALQETQYF.

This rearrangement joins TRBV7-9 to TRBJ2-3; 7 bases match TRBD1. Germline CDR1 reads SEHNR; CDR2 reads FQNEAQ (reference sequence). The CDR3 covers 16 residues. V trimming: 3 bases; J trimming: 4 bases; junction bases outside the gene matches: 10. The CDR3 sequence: CASSFPITGVPDTQYF. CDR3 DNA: TGTGCCAGCAGCTTTCCGATAACAGGGGTGCCAGATACGCAGTATTTT. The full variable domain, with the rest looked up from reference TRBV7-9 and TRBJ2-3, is DTGVSQNPRHKITKRGQNVTFRCDPISEHNRLYWYRQTLGQGPEFLTYFQNEAQLEKSRLLSDRFSAERPKGSFSTLEIQRTEQGDSAMYLCASSFPITGVPDTQYFGPGTRLTVL.

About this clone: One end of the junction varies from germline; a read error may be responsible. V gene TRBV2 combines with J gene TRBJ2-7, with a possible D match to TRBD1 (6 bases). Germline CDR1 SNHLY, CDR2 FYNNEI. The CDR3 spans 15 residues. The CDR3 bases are TGTGCCGGCAGAGAGGACAGCCTTATTTCCTACGAGCAGTACTTC. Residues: CAGREDSLISYEQYF. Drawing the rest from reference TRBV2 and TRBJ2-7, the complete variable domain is EPEVTQTPSHQVTQMGQEVILRCVPISNHLYFYWYRQILGQKVEFLVSFYNNEISEKSEIFDDQFSVERPDGSNFTLKIRSTKLEDSAMYFCAGREDSLISYEQYFGPGTRLTVT.

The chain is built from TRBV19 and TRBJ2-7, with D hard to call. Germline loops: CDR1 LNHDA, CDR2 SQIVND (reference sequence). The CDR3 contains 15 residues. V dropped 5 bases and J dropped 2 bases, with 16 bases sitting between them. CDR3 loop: CASSEWVGTAYEQYF. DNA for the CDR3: TGTGCCAGTAGTGAGTGGGTCGGTACAGCCTACGAGCAGTACTTC.

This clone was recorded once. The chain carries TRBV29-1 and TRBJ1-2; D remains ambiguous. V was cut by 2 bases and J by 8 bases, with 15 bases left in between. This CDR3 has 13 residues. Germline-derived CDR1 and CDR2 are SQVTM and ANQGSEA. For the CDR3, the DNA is TGCAGCGTTGAAACTTTCGTCGGTTTAGGCTACACCTTC. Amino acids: CSVETFVGLGYTF.

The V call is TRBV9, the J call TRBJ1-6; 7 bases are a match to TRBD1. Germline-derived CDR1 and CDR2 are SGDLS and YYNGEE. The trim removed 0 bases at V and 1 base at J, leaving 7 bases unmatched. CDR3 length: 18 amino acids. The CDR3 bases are TGTGCCAGCAGCGTAGACTGGCAGGGGGAGTCCTATAATTCACCCCTCCACTTT. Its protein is CASSVDWQGESYNSPLHF.

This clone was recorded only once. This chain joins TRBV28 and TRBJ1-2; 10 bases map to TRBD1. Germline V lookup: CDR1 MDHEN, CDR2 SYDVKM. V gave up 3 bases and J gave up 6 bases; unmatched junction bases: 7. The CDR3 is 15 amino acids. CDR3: CASSFPGQGGHGYTF. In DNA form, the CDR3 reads TGTGCCAGCAGTTTTCCAGGACAGGGGGGTCATGGCTACACCTTC.

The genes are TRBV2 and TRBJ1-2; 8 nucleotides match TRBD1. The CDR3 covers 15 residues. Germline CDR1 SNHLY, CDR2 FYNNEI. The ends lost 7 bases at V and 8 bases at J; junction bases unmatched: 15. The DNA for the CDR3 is TGTGCCAGCACCGAAAGGGGAGACAGGGGTTGGGGCTACACCTTC. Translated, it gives CASTERGDRGWGYTF.

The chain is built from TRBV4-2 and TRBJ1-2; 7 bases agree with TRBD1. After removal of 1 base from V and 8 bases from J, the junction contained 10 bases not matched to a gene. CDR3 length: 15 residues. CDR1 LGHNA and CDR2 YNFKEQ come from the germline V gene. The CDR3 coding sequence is TGTGCCAGCAGCCAAGTGGATACAGGGGTAGACGGCTACACCTTC. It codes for CASSQVDTGVDGYTF.

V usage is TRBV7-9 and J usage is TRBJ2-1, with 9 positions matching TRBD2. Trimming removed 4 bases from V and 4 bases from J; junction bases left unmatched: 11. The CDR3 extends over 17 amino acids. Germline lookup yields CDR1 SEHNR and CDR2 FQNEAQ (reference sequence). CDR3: CASSYGGISGGYNEQFF. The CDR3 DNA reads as TGTGCCAGCAGCTACGGCGGAATTAGCGGGGGTTACAATGAGCAGTTCTTC.

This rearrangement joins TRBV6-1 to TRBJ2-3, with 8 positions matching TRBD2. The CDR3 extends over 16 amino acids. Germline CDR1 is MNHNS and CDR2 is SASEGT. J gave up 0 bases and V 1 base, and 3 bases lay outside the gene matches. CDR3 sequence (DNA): TGTGCCAGCAGTGAAGATCCTAGCGGGAGCACAGATACGCAGTATTTT. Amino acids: CASSEDPSGSTDTQYF.

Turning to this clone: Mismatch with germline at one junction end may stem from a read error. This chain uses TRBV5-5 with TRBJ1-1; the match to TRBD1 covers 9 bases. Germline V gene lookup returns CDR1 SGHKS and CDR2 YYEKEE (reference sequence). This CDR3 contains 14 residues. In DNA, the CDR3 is TGTGCCAGCAGTTTGGACAGGGGTACGACTGAAGCTTTCTTT. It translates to CASSLDRGTTEAFF. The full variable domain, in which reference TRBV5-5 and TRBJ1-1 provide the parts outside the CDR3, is DAGVTQSPTHLIKTRGQQVTLRCSPISGHKSVSWYQQVLGQGPQFIFQYYEKEERGRGNFPDRFSARQFPNYSSELNVNALLLGDSALYLCASSLDRGTTEAFFGQGTRLTVV.

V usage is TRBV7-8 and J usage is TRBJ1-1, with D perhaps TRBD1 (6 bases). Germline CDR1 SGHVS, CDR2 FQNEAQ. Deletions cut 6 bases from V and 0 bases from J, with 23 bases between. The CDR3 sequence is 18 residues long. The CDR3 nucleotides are TGTGCCAGCAGTTTTTCCGAGGGGGTTGGCGTGGTGAACACTGAAGCTTTCTTT. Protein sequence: CASSFSEGVGVVNTEAFF.

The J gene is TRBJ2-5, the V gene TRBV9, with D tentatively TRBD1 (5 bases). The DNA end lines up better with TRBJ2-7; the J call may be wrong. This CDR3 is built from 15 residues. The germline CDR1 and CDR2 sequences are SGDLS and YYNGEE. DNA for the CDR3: TGTGCCAGCAGCGGGACAACTGACAGCCCCTACGAGCAGTACTTC. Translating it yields CASSGTTDSPYEQYF.

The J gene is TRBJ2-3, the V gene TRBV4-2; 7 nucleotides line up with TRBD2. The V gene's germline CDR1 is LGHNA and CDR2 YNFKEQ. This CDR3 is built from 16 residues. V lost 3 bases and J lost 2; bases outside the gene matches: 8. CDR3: CASSQGGLTTTDTQYF. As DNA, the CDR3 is TGTGCCAGCAGCCAGGGGGGACTAACAACCACAGATACGCAGTATTTT.

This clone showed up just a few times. Here the CDR3 reads CASSADRERGTGELFF. The DNA for the CDR3 is TGTGCCAGCAGTGCGGACAGGGAGCGCGGCACCGGGGAGCTGTTTTTT. The gene calls are TRBV5-4 and TRBJ2-2; 8 bases agree with TRBD1. This CDR3 has 16 residues. In germline, CDR1 is SGHNT, CDR2 YYREEE (reference sequence). Trimming took 5 bases from V and 4 from J; bases not matched to a gene: 10.

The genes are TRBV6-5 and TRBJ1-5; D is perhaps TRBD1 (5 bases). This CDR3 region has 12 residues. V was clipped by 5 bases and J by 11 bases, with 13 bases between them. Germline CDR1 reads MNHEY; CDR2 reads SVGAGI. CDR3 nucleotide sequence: TGTGCCAGCAGTATGGACACCCTGACCCAGCATTTT. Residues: CASSMDTLTQHF.

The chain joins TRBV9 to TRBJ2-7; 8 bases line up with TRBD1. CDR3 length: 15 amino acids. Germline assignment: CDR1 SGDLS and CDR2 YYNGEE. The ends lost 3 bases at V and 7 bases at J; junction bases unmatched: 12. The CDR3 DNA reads TGTGCCAGCAGCGCGTCGACAGGGGCTTTAGGGGAGCAGTACTTC. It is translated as CASSASTGALGEQYF.

The CDR3 DNA reads TGTGCCACCAGCCCAGACAGGGACGGCGAAAAACTGTTTTTT. This codes for CATSPDRDGEKLFF. This chain uses TRBV15 with TRBJ1-4; 7 bases agree with TRBD1. The CDR3 is made up of 14 amino acids. Losses at the gene ends were 5 bases for V and 8 bases for J; bases not matched to a gene: 8. The V gene's germline CDR1 is LNHNV and CDR2 YYDKDF (reference sequence).

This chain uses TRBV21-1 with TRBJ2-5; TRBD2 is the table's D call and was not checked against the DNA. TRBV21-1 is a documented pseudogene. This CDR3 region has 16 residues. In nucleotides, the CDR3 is TGTGCCAGCAGCCCACCCGGGCAGCGGTACCAAGAGACCCAGTACTTC. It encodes CASSPPGQRYQETQYF.

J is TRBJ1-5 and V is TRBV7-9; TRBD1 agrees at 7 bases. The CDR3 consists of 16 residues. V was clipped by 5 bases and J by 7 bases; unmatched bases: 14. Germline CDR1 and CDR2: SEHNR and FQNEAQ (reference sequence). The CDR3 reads CASSPGQESPAQPQHF. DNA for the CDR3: TGTGCCAGCAGCCCAGGACAGGAATCTCCCGCCCAGCCCCAGCATTTT.

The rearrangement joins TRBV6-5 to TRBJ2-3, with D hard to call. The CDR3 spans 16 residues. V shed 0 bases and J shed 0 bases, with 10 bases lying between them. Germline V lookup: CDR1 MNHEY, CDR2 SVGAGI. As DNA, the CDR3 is TGTGCCAGCAGTTACTCGGGCCAGTTCAGCACAGATACGCAGTATTTT. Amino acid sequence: CASSYSGQFSTDTQYF.

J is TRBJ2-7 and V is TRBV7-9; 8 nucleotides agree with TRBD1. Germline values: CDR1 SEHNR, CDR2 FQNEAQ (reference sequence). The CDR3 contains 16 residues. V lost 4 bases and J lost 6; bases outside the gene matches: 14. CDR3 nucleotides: TGTGCCAGCAGCTCGGACAGGGAAAAGGATAATGGCGAGCAGTACTTC. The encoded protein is CASSSDREKDNGEQYF.

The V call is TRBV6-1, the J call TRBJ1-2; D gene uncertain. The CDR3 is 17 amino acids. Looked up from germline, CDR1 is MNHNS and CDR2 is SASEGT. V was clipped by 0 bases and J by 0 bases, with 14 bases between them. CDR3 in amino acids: CASSEAPWAEANYGYTF. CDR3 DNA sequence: TGTGCCAGCAGTGAAGCGCCTTGGGCAGAAGCTAACTATGGCTACACCTTC.